The 3 T cell receptor beta chains listed next were all sequenced from one sample in a study of cytomegalovirus exposure and HLA in healthy donors. TCRdb's copy holds only in-frame clones and misses some; the assay was immunoSEQ multiplex PCR. The sample carries 150,000 to 200,000 clones, 95% to 96% recorded once. The material sequenced was PBMCs. The receptors originated from a woman between 18 and 29 years old in good health and CMV-seronegative.

The CDR3 DNA sequence: TGTGCCAGCAGTGAAGGTGGGACAGGCTACGAGCAGTACTTC. Protein: CASSEGGTGYEQYF. This chain connects TRBV2 to TRBJ2-7, with 8 bases matching TRBD1. The CDR3 extends over 14 amino acids. Germline loops: CDR1 SNHLY, CDR2 FYNNEI. J gave up 3 bases and V 1 base, and 2 bases lay outside the gene matches. The variable domain in full, completed from reference TRBV2 and TRBJ2-7, reads EPEVTQTPSHQVTQMGQEVILRCVPISNHLYFYWYRQILGQKVEFLVSFYNNEISEKSEIFDDQFSVERPDGSNFTLKIRSTKLEDSAMYFCASSEGGTGYEQYFGPGTRLTVT.

The sample holds one count of this clone. The CDR3 bases are TGCGCCAGCAGCGAACAGGGGAGCTCCTACAATGAGCAGTTCTTC. Translated: CASSEQGSSYNEQFF. J is TRBJ2-1 and V is TRBV5-1; 7 nucleotides line up with TRBD1. The junction had 4 bases not matched to a gene; V was cut back by 4 bases and J by 0 bases. There are 15 residues in the CDR3. Germline V gives CDR1 SGHRS, CDR2 YFSETQ.

The chain couples TRBV5-4 to TRBJ2-1, with D tentatively TRBD2 (6 bases). This CDR3 comprises 16 residues. CDR1 SGHNT and CDR2 YYREEE come from the germline V gene (reference sequence). Trimming left V 4 bases short and J 0 bases short, with 14 bases between. CDR3 DNA sequence: TGTGCCAGCAGCCCCATTGAGCGGGTCTCCTACAATGAGCAGTTCTTC. Amino acids: CASSPIERVSYNEQFF.